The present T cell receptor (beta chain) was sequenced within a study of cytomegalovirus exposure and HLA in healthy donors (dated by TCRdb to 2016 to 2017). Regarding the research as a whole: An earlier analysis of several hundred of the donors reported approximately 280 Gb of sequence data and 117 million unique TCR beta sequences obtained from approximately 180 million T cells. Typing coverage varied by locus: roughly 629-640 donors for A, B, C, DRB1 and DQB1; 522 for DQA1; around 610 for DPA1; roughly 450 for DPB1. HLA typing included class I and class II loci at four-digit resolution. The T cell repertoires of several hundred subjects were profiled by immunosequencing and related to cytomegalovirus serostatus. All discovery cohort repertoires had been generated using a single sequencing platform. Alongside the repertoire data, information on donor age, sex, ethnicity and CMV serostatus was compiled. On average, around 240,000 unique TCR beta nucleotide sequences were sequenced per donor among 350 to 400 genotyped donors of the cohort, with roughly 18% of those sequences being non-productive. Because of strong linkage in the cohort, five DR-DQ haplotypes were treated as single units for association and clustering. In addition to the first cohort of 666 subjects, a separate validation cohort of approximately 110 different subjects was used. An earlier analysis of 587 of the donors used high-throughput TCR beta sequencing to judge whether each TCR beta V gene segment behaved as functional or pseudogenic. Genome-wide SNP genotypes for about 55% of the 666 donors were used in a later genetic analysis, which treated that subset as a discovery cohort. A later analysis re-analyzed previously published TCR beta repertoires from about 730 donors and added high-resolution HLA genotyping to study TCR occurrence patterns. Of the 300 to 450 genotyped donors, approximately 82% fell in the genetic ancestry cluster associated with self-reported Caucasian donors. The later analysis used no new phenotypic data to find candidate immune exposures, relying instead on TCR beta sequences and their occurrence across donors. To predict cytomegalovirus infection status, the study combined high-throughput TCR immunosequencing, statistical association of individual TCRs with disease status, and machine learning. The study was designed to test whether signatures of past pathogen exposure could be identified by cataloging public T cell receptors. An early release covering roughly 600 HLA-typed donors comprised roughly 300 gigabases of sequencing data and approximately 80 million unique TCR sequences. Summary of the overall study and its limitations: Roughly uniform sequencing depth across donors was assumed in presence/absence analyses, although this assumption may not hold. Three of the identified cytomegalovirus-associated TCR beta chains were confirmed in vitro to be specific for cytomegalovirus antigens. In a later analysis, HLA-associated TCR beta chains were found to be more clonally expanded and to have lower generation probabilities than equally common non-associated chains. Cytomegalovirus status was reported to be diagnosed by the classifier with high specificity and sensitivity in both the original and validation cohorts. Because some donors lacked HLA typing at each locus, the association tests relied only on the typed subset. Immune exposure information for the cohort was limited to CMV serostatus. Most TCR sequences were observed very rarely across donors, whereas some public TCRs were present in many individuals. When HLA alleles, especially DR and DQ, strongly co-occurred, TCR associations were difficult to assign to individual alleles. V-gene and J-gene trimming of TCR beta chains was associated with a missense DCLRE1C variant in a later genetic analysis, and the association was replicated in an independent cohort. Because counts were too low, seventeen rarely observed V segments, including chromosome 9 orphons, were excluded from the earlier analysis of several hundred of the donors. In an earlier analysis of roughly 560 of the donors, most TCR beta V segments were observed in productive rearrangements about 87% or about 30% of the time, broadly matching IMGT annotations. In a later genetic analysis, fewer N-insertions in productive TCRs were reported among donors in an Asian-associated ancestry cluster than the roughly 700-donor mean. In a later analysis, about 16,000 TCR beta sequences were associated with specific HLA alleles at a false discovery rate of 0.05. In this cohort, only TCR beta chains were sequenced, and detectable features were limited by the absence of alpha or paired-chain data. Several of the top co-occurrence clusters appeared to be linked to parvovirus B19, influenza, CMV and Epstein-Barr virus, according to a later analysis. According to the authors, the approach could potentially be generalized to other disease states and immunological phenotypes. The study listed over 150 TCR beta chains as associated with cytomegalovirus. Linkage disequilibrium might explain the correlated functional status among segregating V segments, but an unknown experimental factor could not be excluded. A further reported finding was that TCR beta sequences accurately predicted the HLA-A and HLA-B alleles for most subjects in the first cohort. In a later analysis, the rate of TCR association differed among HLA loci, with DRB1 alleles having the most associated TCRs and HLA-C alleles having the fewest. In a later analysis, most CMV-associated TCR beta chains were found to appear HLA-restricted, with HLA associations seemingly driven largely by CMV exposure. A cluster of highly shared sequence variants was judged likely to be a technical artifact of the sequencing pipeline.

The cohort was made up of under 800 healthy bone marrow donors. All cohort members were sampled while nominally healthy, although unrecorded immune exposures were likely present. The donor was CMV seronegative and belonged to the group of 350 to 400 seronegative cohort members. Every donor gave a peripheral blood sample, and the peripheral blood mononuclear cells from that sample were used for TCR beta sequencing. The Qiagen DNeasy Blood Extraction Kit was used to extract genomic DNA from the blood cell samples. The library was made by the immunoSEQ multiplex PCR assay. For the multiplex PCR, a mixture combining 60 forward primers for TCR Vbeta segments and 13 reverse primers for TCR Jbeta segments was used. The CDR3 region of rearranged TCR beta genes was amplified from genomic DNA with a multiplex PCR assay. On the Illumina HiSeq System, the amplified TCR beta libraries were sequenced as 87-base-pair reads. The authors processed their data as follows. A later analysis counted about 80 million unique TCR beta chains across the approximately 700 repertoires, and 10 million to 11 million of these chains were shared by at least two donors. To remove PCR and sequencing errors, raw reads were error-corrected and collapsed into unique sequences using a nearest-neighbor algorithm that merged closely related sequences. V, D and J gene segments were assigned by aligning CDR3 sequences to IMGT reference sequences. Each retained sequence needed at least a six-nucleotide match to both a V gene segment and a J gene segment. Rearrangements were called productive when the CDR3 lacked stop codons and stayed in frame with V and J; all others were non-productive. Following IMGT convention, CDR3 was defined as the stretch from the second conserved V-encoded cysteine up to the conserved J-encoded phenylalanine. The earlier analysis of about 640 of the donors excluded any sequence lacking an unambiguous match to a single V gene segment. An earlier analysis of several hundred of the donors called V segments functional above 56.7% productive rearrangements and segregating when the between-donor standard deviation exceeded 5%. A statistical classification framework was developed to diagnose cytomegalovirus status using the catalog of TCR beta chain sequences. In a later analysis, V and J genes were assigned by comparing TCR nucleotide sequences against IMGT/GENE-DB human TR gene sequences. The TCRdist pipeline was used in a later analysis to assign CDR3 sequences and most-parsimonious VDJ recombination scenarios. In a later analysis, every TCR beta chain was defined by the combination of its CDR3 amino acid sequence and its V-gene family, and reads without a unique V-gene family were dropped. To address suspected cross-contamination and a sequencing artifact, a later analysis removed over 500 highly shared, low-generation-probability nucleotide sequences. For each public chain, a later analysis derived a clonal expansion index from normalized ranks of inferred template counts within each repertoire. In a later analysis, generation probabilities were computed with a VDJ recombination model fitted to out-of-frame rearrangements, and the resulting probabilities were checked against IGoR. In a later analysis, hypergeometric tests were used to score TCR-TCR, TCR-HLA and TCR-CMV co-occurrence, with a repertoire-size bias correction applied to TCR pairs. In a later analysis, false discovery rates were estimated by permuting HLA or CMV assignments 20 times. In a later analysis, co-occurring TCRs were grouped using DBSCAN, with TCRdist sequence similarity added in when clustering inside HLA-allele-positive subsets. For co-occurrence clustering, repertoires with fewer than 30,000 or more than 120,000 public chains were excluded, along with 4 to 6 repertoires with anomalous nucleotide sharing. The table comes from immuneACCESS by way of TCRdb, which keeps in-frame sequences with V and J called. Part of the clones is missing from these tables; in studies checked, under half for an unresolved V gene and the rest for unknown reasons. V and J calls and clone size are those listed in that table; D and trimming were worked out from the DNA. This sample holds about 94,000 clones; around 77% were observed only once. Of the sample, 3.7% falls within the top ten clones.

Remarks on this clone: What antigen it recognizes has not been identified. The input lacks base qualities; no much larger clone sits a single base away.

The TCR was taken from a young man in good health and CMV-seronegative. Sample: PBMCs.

The CDR3 is CASSVITGQGNSPLHF. The sequence in DNA is TGTGCCAGCAGTGTCATTACCGGACAGGGAAATTCACCCCTCCACTTT. The rearranged chain carries TRBV6-4 and TRBJ1-6; 8 middle bases align to TRBD1. CDR3 length: 16 amino acids, cysteine to phenylalanine. The retained sequence is limited to the CDR3, 48 bases, with the frame set at the first base. The junction shows trimming of 4 bases on V and 7 bases on J, and the gene matches do not reach 9 bases of it. Taken from the germline V gene, the CDR1 and CDR2 loops are MRHNA and SNTAGT.